This T cell receptor (beta chain) was sequenced in a study of blood T cell repertoires in COVID-19. Across the study: Donors in the United States, Italy and Spain gave samples during acute or convalescent COVID-19.

Measured with immunoSEQ multiplex PCR; TCRdb has only the in-frame clones, and not every one. The repertoire includes roughly 220,000 clones, over 75% of them detected once, and roughly 5.7% sits in the top ten. The CDR3 spans 16 residues. V was clipped by 0 bases and J by 6 bases; unmatched bases: 6. Germline V lookup: CDR1 SGHRS, CDR2 YFSETQ. The sequenced material came from peripheral blood. This TCR was recovered from a man older than 75 with acute or convalescent COVID-19. The gene calls are TRBV5-1 and TRBJ1-6, with 7 bases matching TRBD1. In DNA form, the CDR3 reads TGCGCCAGCAGCTTGGCCCCATCAGGGGGTAATTCACCCCTCCACTTT. It is translated as CASSLAPSGGNSPLHF. Together with reference TRBV5-1 and TRBJ1-6, the CDR3 gives the full variable domain: KAGVTQTPRYLIKTRGQQVTLSCSPISGHRSVSWYQQTPGQGLQFLFEYFSETQRNKGNFPGRFSGRQFSNSRSEMNVSTLELGDSALYLCASSLAPSGGNSPLHFGNGTRLTVT.